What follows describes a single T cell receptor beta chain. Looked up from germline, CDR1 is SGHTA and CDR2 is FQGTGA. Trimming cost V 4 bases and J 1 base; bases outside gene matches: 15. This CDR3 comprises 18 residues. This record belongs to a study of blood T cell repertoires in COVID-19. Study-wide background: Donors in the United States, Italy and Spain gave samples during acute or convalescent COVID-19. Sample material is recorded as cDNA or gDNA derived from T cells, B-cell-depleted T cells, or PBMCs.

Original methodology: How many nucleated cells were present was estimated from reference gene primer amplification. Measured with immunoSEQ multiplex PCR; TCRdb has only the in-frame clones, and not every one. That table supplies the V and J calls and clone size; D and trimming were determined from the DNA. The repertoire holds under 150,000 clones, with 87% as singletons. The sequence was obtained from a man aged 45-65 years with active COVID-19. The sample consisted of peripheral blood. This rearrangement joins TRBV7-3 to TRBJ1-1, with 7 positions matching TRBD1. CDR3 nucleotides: TGTGCCAGCAGCTACAAGCAGCCCTCGGGACAGAAGAACACTGAAGCTTTCTTT. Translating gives CASSYKQPSGQKNTEAFF. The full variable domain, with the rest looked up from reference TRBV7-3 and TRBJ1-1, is GAGVSQTPSNKVTEKGKYVELRCDPISGHTALYWYRQSLGQGPEFLIYFQGTGAADDSGLPNDRFFAVRPEGSVSTLKIQRTERGDSAVYLCASSYKQPSGQKNTEAFFGQGTRLTVV.